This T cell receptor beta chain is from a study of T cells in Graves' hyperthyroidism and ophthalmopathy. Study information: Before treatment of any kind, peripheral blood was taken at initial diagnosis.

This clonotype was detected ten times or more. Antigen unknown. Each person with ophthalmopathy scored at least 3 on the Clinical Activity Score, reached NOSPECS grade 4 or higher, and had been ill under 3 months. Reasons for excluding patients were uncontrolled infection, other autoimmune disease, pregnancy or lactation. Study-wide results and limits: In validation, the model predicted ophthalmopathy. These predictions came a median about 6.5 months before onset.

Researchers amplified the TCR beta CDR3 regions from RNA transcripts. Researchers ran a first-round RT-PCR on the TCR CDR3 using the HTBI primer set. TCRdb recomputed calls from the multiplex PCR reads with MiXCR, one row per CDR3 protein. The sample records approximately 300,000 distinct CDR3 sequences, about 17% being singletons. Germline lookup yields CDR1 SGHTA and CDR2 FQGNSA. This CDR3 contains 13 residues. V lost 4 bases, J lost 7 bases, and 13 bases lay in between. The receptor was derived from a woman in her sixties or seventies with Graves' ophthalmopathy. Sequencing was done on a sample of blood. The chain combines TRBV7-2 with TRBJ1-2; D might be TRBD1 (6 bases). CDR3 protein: CASSSYRAGGYTF. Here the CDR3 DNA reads TGTGCCAGCAGCTCCTACAGGGCGGGTGGCTACACCTTC.